Listed here are 29 T cell receptor beta chains from one sample, sequenced in a study of shared clonotypes between healthy human individuals. Sequenced by immunoSEQ multiplex PCR; TCRdb stores in-frame clones only, minus some. The sample shows a few million clones, around nine tenths of them seen only once. The specimen was naive CD4+ T cells sorted from blood. The subset: CD45RA+ positively selected. These receptors originate from a man in his late teens or twenties in good health.

The chain recombines TRBV5-1 with TRBJ2-7; tentative D call: TRBD1 (6 bases). The V gene's germline CDR1 is SGHRS and CDR2 YFSETQ. The CDR3 loop spans 13 amino acids. Trimming pared 4 bases from V and 6 bases from J, leaving 14 bases between. The CDR3 DNA sequence: TGCGCCAGCAGCACCACGGGACAAGGCGAGCAGTACTTC. Its translation: CASSTTGQGEQYF.

V usage is TRBV28 and J usage is TRBJ2-3; 11 nucleotides match TRBD2. CDR3 length: 17 amino acids. Germline loops: CDR1 MDHEN, CDR2 SYDVKM. The junction had 11 bases not matched to a gene; V was cut back by 3 bases and J by 6 bases. The CDR3: CASSFSQLAGGRDTQYF. The CDR3 bases are TGTGCCAGCAGTTTCTCCCAGCTAGCGGGGGGTAGGGATACGCAGTATTTT.

A remark on this clone: This sample also contains other DNA sequences that code for the same CDR3. The chain recombines TRBV6-5 with TRBJ2-2; D unresolved. Per germline, CDR1 MNHEY and CDR2 SVGAGI. Trimming removed 6 bases from V and 1 base from J, with 3 bases in between. The CDR3 loop spans 12 amino acids. The DNA of the CDR3 is TGTGCCAGCAGGGTGAACACCGGGGAGCTGTTTTTT. Protein product: CASRVNTGELFF.

With regard to this clone: This specimen includes other DNA sequences encoding the same CDR3. The chain has TRBV5-1 and TRBJ2-1; D possibly uses TRBD1 or TRBD2 (5 bases each). This CDR3 is 14 amino acids long. In germline, CDR1 is SGHRS, CDR2 YFSETQ. V was pared by 0 bases and J by 8 bases, with 12 bases between. Here the CDR3 reads CASSLGGVGDEQFF. The DNA of the CDR3 is TGCGCCAGCAGCTTGGGAGGGGTAGGAGATGAGCAGTTCTTC.

V and J are TRBV6-6 and TRBJ2-7; perhaps D is TRBD1 or TRBD2 (7 bases each). The CDR3 has 14 amino acids. The ends were cut back, 6 bases at V and 6 bases at J, with 18 bases in the middle. Germline CDR1 reads MNHNY; CDR2 reads SVGAGI (reference sequence). Here the CDR3 reads CASRPGGGTGEQYF. CDR3 coding DNA: TGTGCCAGCAGGCCAGGGGGGGGAACGGGCGAGCAGTACTTC.

This chain uses TRBV4-2 with TRBJ2-5; 10 bases are shared with TRBD2. Unmatched junction bases numbered 13, after V lost 1 base and J lost 5 bases. This CDR3 contains 18 residues. Germline-derived CDR1 and CDR2 are LGHNA and YNFKEQ. CDR3 in amino acids: CASSQGTSAGGSRETQYF. CDR3 DNA sequence: TGTGCCAGCAGCCAAGGAACATCAGCGGGGGGGTCGAGGGAGACCCAGTACTTC.

As to this clone: The sample holds other DNA sequences that translate to the same CDR3. V gene TRBV11-2 combines with J gene TRBJ2-2, with a weak D call TRBD1 (6 bases). The germline V gene has CDR1 SGHAT and CDR2 FQNNGV. Trimming took 3 bases from V and 0 from J, leaving 8 bases between them. The CDR3 length is 15 residues. The CDR3 region has the DNA TGTGCCAGCAGCTTGGGACAAGCGAACACCGGGGAGCTGTTTTTT. It translates to CASSLGQANTGELFF.

This rearrangement joins TRBV11-1 to TRBJ2-1; 8 bases map to TRBD1. The CDR3 runs 14 residues. Germline V gives CDR1 SGHAT, CDR2 FQDESV (reference sequence). After removal of 3 bases from V and 9 bases from J, the junction contained 7 bases not matched to a gene. CDR3 amino acids: CASSFQGAQGEQFF. The CDR3 DNA reads as TGTGCCAGCAGCTTCCAGGGGGCGCAGGGTGAGCAGTTCTTC.

The chain combines TRBV4-1 with TRBJ1-5; TRBD1 might be the D (5 bases). Germline CDR1 MGHRA, CDR2 YSYEKL. V was pared by 4 bases and J by 1 base, with 11 bases between. The CDR3 covers 15 residues. The CDR3 loop is CASSLVRDSNQPQHF. The CDR3 DNA sequence: TGCGCCAGCAGCCTTGTCAGGGACAGCAATCAGCCCCAGCATTTT.

In regard to this clone: Other nucleotide sequences from this sample produce the same CDR3. The rearrangement joins TRBV7-6 to TRBJ2-5, with 14 nucleotides matching TRBD2. Germline V gene data show CDR1 as SGHVS and CDR2 as FNYEAQ. The V segment lost 5 bases and the J segment 1 base; nucleotides outside the gene matches: 3. CDR3 length: 16 residues. The CDR3 is CASSLGLAGGQETQYF. The CDR3, as DNA: TGTGCCAGCAGCCTTGGACTAGCGGGGGGCCAAGAGACCCAGTACTTC.

A remark on this clone: This CDR3 is also generated by other DNA sequences in the sample. The chain links TRBV7-2 to TRBJ1-5; no clear D gene. Germline CDR1 is SGHTA and CDR2 is FQGNSA. CDR3 length: 14 amino acids. V lost 0 bases to trimming and J lost 4 bases, with 7 bases between them. The CDR3, as DNA: TGTGCCAGCAGCTTAGCCTTGGGAAATCAGCCCCAGCATTTT. It yields the protein CASSLALGNQPQHF.

This chain links TRBV7-8 with TRBJ2-3; tentatively, D is TRBD2 (7 bases). Germline values: CDR1 SGHVS, CDR2 FQNEAQ. V was shortened by 1 base and J by 0 bases, with 11 bases between the two germline ends. The CDR3 covers 16 residues. CDR3 residues: CASSLGAGASTDTQYF. As DNA, the CDR3 is TGTGCCAGCAGCTTAGGGGCGGGGGCTAGCACAGATACGCAGTATTTT.

The chain has TRBV7-6 and TRBJ2-3, with D unclear. From germline, CDR1 is SGHVS and CDR2 FNYEAQ. The CDR3 runs 13 residues. V gave up 1 base and J gave up 6 bases, with 8 bases separating them. The CDR3 region is CASSLEGPDTQYF. CDR3 bases: TGTGCCAGCAGCTTAGAAGGGCCGGATACGCAGTATTTT.

The chain has TRBV5-1 and TRBJ2-2; perhaps TRBD1 as D (6 bases). Germline loops: CDR1 SGHRS, CDR2 YFSETQ. The CDR3 runs to 14 residues. V lost 2 bases and J lost 8, with 13 bases in between. The DNA for the CDR3 is TGCGCCAGCAGCTTAGTAACAGGGATAGGGGAGCTGTTTTTT. This sequence encodes CASSLVTGIGELFF.

On this clone: The sample carries other DNA sequences with the same CDR3. The gene calls are TRBV7-2 and TRBJ2-3; no reliable D call. Trimming removed 5 bases at V and 4 bases at J, with 7 bases between. Germline CDR1 is SGHTA and CDR2 is FQGNSA. The CDR3 contains 12 residues. For the CDR3, the DNA is TGTGCCAGCAGCCTATCGTCAGATACGCAGTATTTT. It encodes CASSLSSDTQYF.

This chain links TRBV6-6 with TRBJ2-3; 7 bases line up with TRBD1. The CDR3 consists of 15 residues. The germline V gene has CDR1 MNHNY and CDR2 SVGAGI (reference sequence). V lost 6 bases and J lost 0; bases outside the gene matches: 6. The CDR3 DNA sequence: TGTGCCAGCAGAGAACAGGGGACCAGCACAGATACGCAGTATTTT. The encoded protein is CASREQGTSTDTQYF.

The chain couples TRBV9 to TRBJ2-1; 15 bases are shared with TRBD2. CDR3 length: 16 residues. Germline V lookup: CDR1 SGDLS, CDR2 YYNGEE. Trimming at V came to 3 bases and at J to 8 bases, leaving 6 bases not matched to a gene. As DNA, the CDR3 is TGTGCCAGCAGCGAACTAGGACTAGCGGGAGGGGATGAGCAGTTCTTC. Protein: CASSELGLAGGDEQFF. Full variable domain (rest looked up from reference TRBV9 and TRBJ2-1): DSGVTQTPKHLITATGQRVTLRCSPRSGDLSVYWYQQSLDQGLQFLIQYYNGEERAKGNILERFSAQQFPDLHSELNLSSLELGDSALYFCASSELGLAGGDEQFFGPGTRLTVL.

Worth noting for this clone: Other nucleotide sequences in the sample specify the same CDR3. The chain is built from TRBV18 and TRBJ1-2; D call uncertain. Trimming removed 2 bases at V and 3 bases at J, with 4 bases between. This CDR3 is 12 amino acids long. CDR1 and CDR2 (germline): KGHSH, LQKENI. CDR3 sequence: CASSPGDYGYTF. The DNA of the CDR3 is TGTGCCAGCTCACCAGGGGACTATGGCTACACCTTC.

As regards this clone: This sample also contains other DNA sequences that code for the same CDR3. The V gene is TRBV11-2, the J gene TRBJ2-3; D is possibly TRBD1 (6 bases). V lost 1 base and J 0 bases, leaving 8 bases between the germline ends. Germline CDR1 reads SGHAT; CDR2 reads FQNNGV. The CDR3 is made up of 15 amino acids. The CDR3 here is CASSLGGGSTDTQYF. DNA of the CDR3: TGTGCCAGCAGCTTAGGTGGGGGCAGCACAGATACGCAGTATTTT.

The chain employs TRBV9 and TRBJ2-3; the D gene is possibly TRBD1 (6 bases). The CDR3 is 17 residues long. Germline V gene data show CDR1 as SGDLS and CDR2 as YYNGEE. V dropped 0 bases and J dropped 0 bases, with 14 bases sitting between them. This CDR3 reads CASSVEGQRPSTDTQYF. CDR3 DNA: TGTGCCAGCAGCGTAGAAGGACAGCGGCCTAGCACAGATACGCAGTATTTT. Full variable domain (rest looked up from reference TRBV9 and TRBJ2-3): DSGVTQTPKHLITATGQRVTLRCSPRSGDLSVYWYQQSLDQGLQFLIQYYNGEERAKGNILERFSAQQFPDLHSELNLSSLELGDSALYFCASSVEGQRPSTDTQYFGPGTRLTVL.

The chain uses TRBV10-3 and TRBJ2-1, with 8 bases lining up with TRBD1. J gave up 6 bases and V 6 bases, and 13 bases lay outside the gene matches. CDR1 is ENHRY and CDR2 is SYGVKD in the germline V gene. This CDR3 is built from 16 residues. The CDR3 reads CAIRARPGGYGNEQFF. The CDR3 DNA reads TGTGCCATCAGGGCCCGGCCAGGGGGCTATGGCAATGAGCAGTTCTTC.

With regard to this clone: Other DNA sequences in this specimen translate into the identical CDR3. V is TRBV28 and J is TRBJ2-7; 8 nucleotides align to TRBD1. The J segment lost 4 bases and the V segment lost 6 bases, leaving 8 bases of the junction unmatched. The germline V gene has CDR1 MDHEN and CDR2 SYDVKM. There are 14 residues in the CDR3. The CDR3 protein is CASRRQGMSYEQYF. Here the CDR3 DNA reads TGTGCCAGCAGGCGACAGGGGATGTCGTACGAGCAGTACTTC.

The chain couples TRBV6-1 to TRBJ1-4; unclear D gene. The germline V and J ends were trimmed by 2 bases and 7 bases, with 11 bases remaining between them. The CDR3 consists of 14 residues. CDR1 is MNHNS and CDR2 is SASEGT in the germline V gene. DNA of the CDR3: TGTGCCAGCAGTGAAAGGAGTCGGGGTGAAAAACTGTTTTTT. It encodes CASSERSRGEKLFF.

The chain has TRBV4-1 and TRBJ2-1, with 9 bases that match TRBD2. CDR3 size: 17 residues. Germline V lookup: CDR1 MGHRA, CDR2 YSYEKL. V was pared by 1 base and J by 1 base, with 5 bases of the junction left unmatched. CDR3 loop: CASSQGLAGRSYNEQFF. The CDR3 DNA reads as TGCGCCAGCAGCCAAGGGCTAGCGGGAAGGTCCTACAATGAGCAGTTCTTC.

CDR3: CASSWGTSPYEQYF. The CDR3 DNA follows: TGCGCCAGCAGCTGGGGGACTAGCCCCTACGAGCAGTACTTC. This rearrangement joins TRBV5-1 to TRBJ2-7; 9 bases line up with TRBD2. Trimming took 3 bases from V and 2 from J; bases not matched to a gene: 3. Per germline, CDR1 SGHRS and CDR2 YFSETQ. The CDR3 extends over 14 amino acids.

The chain carries TRBV2 and TRBJ2-2, with a possible D match to TRBD1 (6 bases). CDR3 length: 14 amino acids. Per the germline V gene, CDR1 is SNHLY and CDR2 is FYNNEI. This chain's CDR3 is CALTRDKGPGELFF. As DNA, the CDR3 is TGTGCTCTAACCCGGGACAAGGGCCCCGGGGAGCTGTTTTTT.

This sequence joins TRBV11-2 and TRBJ2-7, with 8 bases matching TRBD1. The length of the CDR3 is 14 residues. In germline, CDR1 is SGHAT, CDR2 FQNNGV. J was trimmed by 2 bases and V by 5 bases; bases with no gene match: 5. This chain's CDR3 is CASSRTGRAYEQYF. DNA of the CDR3: TGTGCCAGCAGCAGGACAGGGAGAGCCTACGAGCAGTACTTC. Drawing the rest from reference TRBV11-2 and TRBJ2-7, the complete variable domain is EAGVAQSPRYKIIEKRQSVAFWCNPISGHATLYWYQQILGQGPKLLIQFQNNGVVDDSQLPKDRFSAERLKGVDSTLKIQPAKLEDSAVYLCASSRTGRAYEQYFGPGTRLTVT.

This sequence joins TRBV19 and TRBJ1-4; the D is unclear. V lost 0 bases to trimming and J lost 8 bases, with 7 bases between them. The CDR3 spans 13 residues. Germline CDR1 and CDR2: LNHDA and SQIVND (reference sequence). The CDR3 loop is CASSIDIGEKLFF. The CDR3 region has the DNA TGTGCCAGTAGTATAGACATAGGGGAAAAACTGTTTTTT.

This clone showed up just once. This rearrangement joins TRBV10-3 to TRBJ1-2; TRBD1 agrees at 8 bases. Trimming took 2 bases from V and 7 from J; bases not matched to a gene: 6. This CDR3 contains 14 residues. The germline V gene has CDR1 ENHRY and CDR2 SYGVKD. CDR3 coding DNA: TGTGCCATCAGTGAGGGACAGGGAATGTTTGGCTACACCTTC. Protein: CAISEGQGMFGYTF.